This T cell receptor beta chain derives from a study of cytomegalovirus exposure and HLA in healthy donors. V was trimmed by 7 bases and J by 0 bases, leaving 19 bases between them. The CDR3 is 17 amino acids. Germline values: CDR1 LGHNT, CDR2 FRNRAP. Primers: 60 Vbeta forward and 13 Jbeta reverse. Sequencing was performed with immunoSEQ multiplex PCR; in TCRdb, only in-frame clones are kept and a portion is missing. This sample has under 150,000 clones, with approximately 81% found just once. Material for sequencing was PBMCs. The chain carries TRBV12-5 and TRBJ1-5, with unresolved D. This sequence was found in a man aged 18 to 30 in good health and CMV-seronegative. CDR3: CASAPTHLLYSNQPQHF. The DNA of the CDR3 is TGTGCTAGTGCCCCGACACACCTCTTATATAGCAATCAGCCCCAGCATTTT.